The 21 T cell receptor beta chains listed next were all sequenced from one sample in a study of blood T cell repertoires in COVID-19. Generated by immunoSEQ multiplex PCR, the TCRdb table keeps only in-frame clones and is missing some. The data show around 99,000 clones, 84% seen once. Sequenced: peripheral blood. These TCRs come from a woman aged 45-65 years with acute or convalescent COVID-19.

V and J are TRBV24-1 and TRBJ2-1; 10 nucleotides align to TRBD1. CDR3 size: 15 residues. CDR1 and CDR2 (germline): KGHDR, SFDVKD. After removal of 3 bases from V and 5 bases from J, the junction contained 3 bases not matched to a gene. This chain's CDR3 is CATSDAGQGDNEQFF. The CDR3 DNA reads TGTGCCACCAGTGATGCAGGACAGGGGGACAATGAGCAGTTCTTC.

V and J are TRBV7-2 and TRBJ2-3; D is possibly TRBD2 (5 bases). The V gene lost 10 bases and the J gene lost 0 bases, with 14 bases spanning the gap. The germline gives CDR1 SGHTA, CDR2 FQGNSA. This CDR3 comprises 14 residues. CDR3 amino acids: CATRRTSSTDTQYF. The CDR3 DNA reads as TGTGCCACCCGGCGGACTTCTAGCACAGATACGCAGTATTTT. Full variable domain (missing parts from reference TRBV7-2 and TRBJ2-3): GAGVSQSPSNKVTEKGKDVELRCDPISGHTALYWYRQSLGQGLEFLIYFQGNSAPDKSGLPSDRFSAERTGGSVSTLTIQRTQQEDSAVYLCATRRTSSTDTQYFGPGTRLTVL.

This clone is medium-sized (0.01 to 0.1%) in the sample. The limits of the CDR3 on the DNA are not certain, so only TCRdb's listed CDR3 is given. The J gene is TRBJ2-1, the V gene TRBV6-5; the table's D call of TRBD2 was not tested on the DNA. Counting both end residues, the CDR3 totals 14 amino acids. Germline CDR1 and CDR2: MNHEY and SVGAGI. The CDR3 sequence: CASSSSIDYNEQFF.

This rearrangement joins TRBV7-9 to TRBJ1-2; no clear D gene. This CDR3 contains 16 residues. The V end lost 1 base, the J end lost 8 bases, and 20 bases lay between the germline ends. Germline assignment: CDR1 SEHNR and CDR2 FQNEAQ (reference sequence). This CDR3 reads CASSLGPVKLRRGYTF. The CDR3 DNA sequence: TGTGCCAGCAGCTTAGGCCCCGTTAAACTGAGGCGCGGCTACACCTTC.

V gene TRBV5-4 combines with J gene TRBJ2-6, with D possibly matching TRBD1 (5 bases). Deletions cut 2 bases from V and 0 bases from J, with 12 bases between. Germline V gene data show CDR1 as SGHNT and CDR2 as YYREEE (reference sequence). The CDR3 runs 17 residues. This chain's CDR3 is CASSFDSLLSGANVLTF. The CDR3 DNA is TGTGCCAGCAGCTTTGACAGTCTACTCTCTGGGGCCAACGTCCTGACTTTC.

The CDR3 here is CASSVGPGLGEQYF. DNA of the CDR3: TGTGCCAGCAGCGTAGGTCCAGGGTTGGGCGAGCAGTACTTC. This chain connects TRBV9 to TRBJ2-7, with a weak D call TRBD1 (5 bases). This CDR3 is 14 amino acids long. Trimming left V 0 bases short and J 6 bases short, with 13 bases between. CDR1 SGDLS and CDR2 YYNGEE come from the germline V gene. The whole variable domain, remainder taken from reference TRBV9 and TRBJ2-7, is DSGVTQTPKHLITATGQRVTLRCSPRSGDLSVYWYQQSLDQGLQFLIQYYNGEERAKGNILERFSAQQFPDLHSELNLSSLELGDSALYFCASSVGPGLGEQYFGPGTRLTVT.

The CDR3 DNA reads TGCGCCAGCAGCCAAGGACAGGGAGAGACTGAAGCTTTCTTT. Amino acids: CASSQGQGETEAFF. The rearrangement uses TRBV4-1 and TRBJ1-1, with TRBD1 matching 7 bases. V was clipped by 1 base and J by 5 bases; unmatched bases: 4. Per germline, CDR1 MGHRA and CDR2 YSYEKL. This CDR3 spans 14 amino acids.

V gene TRBV30 combines with J gene TRBJ1-5; perhaps TRBD1 as D (5 bases). This CDR3 has 13 residues. V was pared by 0 bases and J by 5 bases, with 8 bases between. Per germline, CDR1 GTSNPN and CDR2 SVGIG (reference sequence). The CDR3 DNA follows: TGTGCCTGGAGTGTGCAGGGCGATCAGCCCCAGCATTTT. Its protein is CAWSVQGDQPQHF.

The genes are TRBV6-5 and TRBJ1-4; 9 bases map to TRBD1. CDR1 and CDR2 from the germline V gene are MNHEY and SVGAGI. This CDR3 is built from 16 residues. V dropped 4 bases and J dropped 7; count of bases not matched to a gene: 10. The CDR3 coding sequence is TGTGCCAGCAGTTCCCCGGGGACAGGGCCCAGTGAAAAACTGTTTTTT. Its protein product is CASSSPGTGPSEKLFF.

The J gene is TRBJ2-2, the V gene TRBV19; TRBD1 might be the D (6 bases). V was pared by 6 bases and J by 1 base, with 15 bases between. This CDR3 is built from 16 residues. The germline gives CDR1 LNHDA, CDR2 SQIVND (reference sequence). The CDR3 sequence is CASSIRGHLNTGELFF. The DNA for the CDR3 is TGTGCCAGTAGCATTCGGGGACACCTGAACACCGGGGAGCTGTTTTTT.

The chain has TRBV25-1 and TRBJ1-3, with 7 bases that match TRBD1. The V segment lost 1 base and the J segment 8 bases; nucleotides outside the gene matches: 8. The CDR3 has 15 amino acids. CDR1 is MGHDK and CDR2 is SYGVNS in the germline V gene. CDR3: CASSESRGRGDTIYF. CDR3 DNA: TGTGCCAGCAGTGAATCGCGGGGCAGGGGGGACACCATATATTTT.

The V gene is TRBV18, the J gene TRBJ1-5; maybe TRBD1 (5 bases). This CDR3 is built from 15 residues. Deletions cut 0 bases from V and 2 bases from J, with 8 bases between. Germline V gene lookup returns CDR1 KGHSH and CDR2 LQKENI. The CDR3, as DNA: TGTGCCAGCTCACCACCGGGGGGTGGCAATCAGCCCCAGCATTTT. As protein: CASSPPGGGNQPQHF.

The V gene is TRBV7-2, the J gene TRBJ1-6; a possible D gene is TRBD1 (5 bases). V lost 1 base and J 1 base, leaving 14 bases between the germline ends. CDR3 size: 18 residues. Looked up from germline, CDR1 is SGHTA and CDR2 is FQGNSA. DNA of the CDR3: TGTGCCAGCAGCTTAGTTACAGGCGGGGGATCCTATAATTCACCCCTCCACTTT. Protein product: CASSLVTGGGSYNSPLHF.

The genes are TRBV6-5 and TRBJ2-7; 8 positions match TRBD1. Germline loops: CDR1 MNHEY, CDR2 SVGAGI. V shed 6 bases and J 3 bases; nucleotides not matched to a gene: 7. This CDR3 is built from 14 residues. Written as DNA, the CDR3 is TGTGCCAGCAGCGCCCTTGGACAGGGCTACGAGCAGTACTTC. This encodes CASSALGQGYEQYF.

The gene calls are TRBV5-1 and TRBJ2-7; unclear D gene. The CDR3 runs 14 residues. CDR1 and CDR2 from the germline V gene are SGHRS and YFSETQ. V was cut by 5 bases and J by 0 bases, with 12 bases left in between. The CDR3 loop is CASRVEAHSYEQYF. As DNA, the CDR3 is TGCGCCAGCAGGGTCGAGGCCCACTCCTACGAGCAGTACTTC.

The chain is built from TRBV3-1 (or the pseudogene TRBV3-2) and TRBJ1-6; D gene uncertain. Per germline, CDR1 LGHDT and CDR2 YNNKEL (reference sequence). V shed 3 bases and J shed 9 bases, with 12 bases lying between them. This CDR3 has 14 residues. The CDR3 is CASSHEGMGSPLHF. CDR3 in DNA: TGTGCCAGCAGCCATGAGGGCATGGGTTCACCCCTCCACTTT.

The V gene is TRBV10-1, the J gene TRBJ2-2; no definite D call. The CDR3 sequence is 13 residues long. Germline CDR1 is WNHNN and CDR2 is SYGVQD (reference sequence). V dropped 5 bases and J dropped 2 bases, with 6 bases sitting between them. The CDR3, as DNA: TGCGCCAGCAGTCCGTCCAACACCGGGGAGCTGTTTTTT. It specifies CASSPSNTGELFF.

CDR3 sequence: CASSQRQGGTGELFF. The CDR3 nucleotides read TGTGCCAGCAGCCAGCGACAGGGGGGCACCGGGGAGCTGTTTTTT. This chain links TRBV7-8 with TRBJ2-2; 9 bases match TRBD1. The CDR3 extends over 15 amino acids. Trimming took 5 bases from V and 4 from J; bases not matched to a gene: 5. The germline CDR1 and CDR2 sequences are SGHVS and FQNEAQ.

The V call is TRBV2, the J call TRBJ1-5; 9 nucleotides agree with TRBD1. The germline V gene has CDR1 SNHLY and CDR2 FYNNEI. This CDR3 is 14 amino acids long. The V segment lost 5 bases and the J segment 7 bases; nucleotides outside the gene matches: 6. CDR3 sequence (DNA): TGTGCCAGCAGTCGGACAGGGGTTGGCCAGCCCCAGCATTTT. Translation gives CASSRTGVGQPQHF.

V gene TRBV6-1 combines with J gene TRBJ1-2, with TRBD1 matching over 9 bases. Germline CDR1 MNHNS, CDR2 SASEGT. Unmatched junction bases numbered 5, after V lost 3 bases and J lost 3 bases. The CDR3 consists of 15 residues. CDR3 in DNA: TGTGCCAGCAGTGATACCGGGACAGGGTACTATGGCTACACCTTC. Translation: CASSDTGTGYYGYTF.

The CDR3: CASRPGQGAAGYTF. CDR3 nucleotides: TGTGCCAGCAGACCGGGACAGGGGGCGGCGGGCTACACCTTC. This chain connects TRBV28 to TRBJ1-2, with 12 bases matching TRBD1. V shed 6 bases and J 8 bases; nucleotides not matched to a gene: 7. The CDR3 is 14 residues long. Germline V gene lookup returns CDR1 MDHEN and CDR2 SYDVKM.